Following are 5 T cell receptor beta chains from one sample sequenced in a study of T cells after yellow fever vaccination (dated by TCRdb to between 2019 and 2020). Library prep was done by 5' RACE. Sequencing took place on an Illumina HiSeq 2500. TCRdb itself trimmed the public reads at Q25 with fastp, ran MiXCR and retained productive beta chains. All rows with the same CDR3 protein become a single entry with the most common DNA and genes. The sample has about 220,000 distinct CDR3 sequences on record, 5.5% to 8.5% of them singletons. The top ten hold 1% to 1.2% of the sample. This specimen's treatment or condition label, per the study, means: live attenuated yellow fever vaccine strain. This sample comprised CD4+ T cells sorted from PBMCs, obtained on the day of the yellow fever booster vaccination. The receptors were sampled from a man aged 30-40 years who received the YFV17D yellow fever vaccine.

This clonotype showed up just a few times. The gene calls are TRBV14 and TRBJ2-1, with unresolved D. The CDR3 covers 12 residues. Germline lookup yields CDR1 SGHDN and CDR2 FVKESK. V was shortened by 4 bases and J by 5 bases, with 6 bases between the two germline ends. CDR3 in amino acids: CASSPSHNEQFF. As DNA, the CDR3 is TGTGCCAGCAGCCCCAGCCACAATGAGCAGTTCTTC.

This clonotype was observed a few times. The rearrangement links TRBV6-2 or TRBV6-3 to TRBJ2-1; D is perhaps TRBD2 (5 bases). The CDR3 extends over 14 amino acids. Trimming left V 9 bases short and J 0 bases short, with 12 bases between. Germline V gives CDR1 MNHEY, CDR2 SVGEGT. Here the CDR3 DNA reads TGTGCCAGTAGCGAGGACTTCTCCTACAATGAGCAGTTCTTC. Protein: CASSEDFSYNEQFF.

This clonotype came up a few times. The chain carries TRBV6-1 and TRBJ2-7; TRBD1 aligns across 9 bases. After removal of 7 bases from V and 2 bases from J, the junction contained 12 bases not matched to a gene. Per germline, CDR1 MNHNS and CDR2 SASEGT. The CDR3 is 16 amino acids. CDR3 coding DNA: TGTGCCAGCAAAAAAAGTCGACAGGGGGGTACCTACGAGCAGTACTTC. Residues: CASKKSRQGGTYEQYF.

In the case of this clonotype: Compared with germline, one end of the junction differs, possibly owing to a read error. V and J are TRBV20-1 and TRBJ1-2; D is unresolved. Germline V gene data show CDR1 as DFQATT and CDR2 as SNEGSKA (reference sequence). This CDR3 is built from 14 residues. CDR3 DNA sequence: TGCAGTGCTAGAGACGCGGGTAGAGCGCAGGCTGCACACTTC. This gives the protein CSARDAGRAQAAHF.

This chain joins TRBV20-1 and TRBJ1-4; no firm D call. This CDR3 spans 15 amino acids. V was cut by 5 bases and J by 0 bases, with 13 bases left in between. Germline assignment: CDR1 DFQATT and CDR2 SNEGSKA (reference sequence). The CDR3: CSAPPGSSTNEKLFF. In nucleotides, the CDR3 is TGCAGTGCTCCTCCGGGGTCGTCAACTAATGAAAAACTGTTTTTT.